Reported below is one T cell receptor beta chain. It lacks a known antigen. No much larger clone is present one base from it, and per-base qualities are unavailable. The cohort comprised 550 to 700 healthy bone marrow donors. At the time of sampling, every cohort member was nominally healthy, though immune exposures that went unrecorded were likely present. The donor tested CMV seronegative, placing the donor among the 350 to 400 seronegative members of the cohort. A peripheral blood sample was provided by each donor, and peripheral blood mononuclear cells were used for TCR beta sequencing. Genomic DNA was extracted from the blood cell samples with the Qiagen DNeasy Blood Extraction Kit. This sample is part of a study of cytomegalovirus exposure and HLA in healthy donors (dated by TCRdb to the late 2010s). In terms of the full investigation: According to an earlier analysis of several hundred of the donors, 150 million to 200 million T cells yielded some 120 million unique TCR beta sequences and 276 Gb of sequence data. Roughly 300 gigabases of sequencing data and around 90 million unique TCR sequences made up an early release that covered around 640 HLA-typed donors. Of the roughly 430 genotyped donors, over 70% fell in the genetic ancestry cluster associated with self-reported Caucasian donors. The aim of the study was to test whether cataloging public T cell receptors could identify signatures of past pathogen exposure. Using immunosequencing, the study profiled T cell repertoires from about 620 subjects and related those repertoires to cytomegalovirus serostatus. A separate validation cohort of more than 100 different subjects was used in addition to the 666-subject first cohort. High-throughput TCR immunosequencing, statistical association of individual TCRs with disease status, and machine learning were combined to predict cytomegalovirus infection status. A later analysis re-analyzed previously published TCR beta repertoires from hundreds of donors and added high-resolution HLA genotyping to study TCR occurrence patterns. Rather than using new phenotypic data, the later analysis identified candidate immune exposures from TCR beta sequences and from how often those sequences occurred across donors. To decide whether each TCR beta V gene segment behaved as functional or pseudogenic, an earlier analysis of nearly 600 of the donors relied on high-throughput TCR beta sequencing. Donor age, sex, ethnicity and CMV serostatus were compiled together with the repertoire data. A later genetic analysis used genome-wide SNP genotypes for about 60% of the roughly 700 donors, treating that subset as a discovery cohort. Every repertoire in the discovery cohort had been generated on one and the same sequencing platform. Both class I and class II loci were covered by HLA typing, at four-digit resolution. Typing coverage differed by locus: A, B, C, DRB1 and DQB1 were typed in roughly 620-640 donors, DQA1 in about 500, DPA1 in 600 to 610, and DPB1 in roughly 470. Five DR-DQ haplotypes were handled as single units for association and clustering because linkage in the cohort was strong. Among around 400 genotyped donors of the cohort, an average of roughly 230,000 unique TCR beta nucleotide sequences was sequenced per donor, of which roughly 18% were non-productive.

The CDR3, cysteine through phenylalanine, is 14 amino acids long. The entry retains the CDR3 DNA only, 42 bases that are in frame from base 1. CDR1 MGHRA and CDR2 YSYEKL were looked up in the germline V gene. Germline trimming: 4 bases from V, 1 base from J; junction bases outside gene matches: 3. The library came from the immunoSEQ multiplex PCR assay. For the multiplex PCR, a mixture combining 60 forward primers for TCR Vbeta segments and 13 reverse primers for TCR Jbeta segments was used. The CDR3 region of rearranged TCR beta genes was amplified from genomic DNA by a multiplex PCR assay. Amplified TCR beta libraries were sequenced as 87-base-pair reads on the Illumina HiSeq System. Processing in the source paper ran as follows. A later analysis counted tens of millions of unique TCR beta chains across the approximately 700 repertoires, and some 12 million of these chains were shared by at least two donors. Raw reads were error-corrected and collapsed into unique sequences with a nearest-neighbor algorithm that merged closely related sequences to remove PCR and sequencing errors. CDR3 sequences were aligned to IMGT reference sequences to assign V, D and J gene segments. Each retained sequence needed at least a six-nucleotide match to both a V gene segment and a J gene segment. A rearrangement was called productive if the CDR3 had no stop codons and remained in frame with V and J, and every other rearrangement was called non-productive. CDR3 was defined according to IMGT convention as the region running from the second conserved V-encoded cysteine to the conserved J-encoded phenylalanine. The earlier analysis of some 550 of the donors excluded any sequence lacking an unambiguous match to a single V gene segment. In an earlier analysis of 450 to 750 of the donors, a V segment was called functional when productive rearrangements were above 56.7%, and segregating when the standard deviation between donors exceeded 5%. To diagnose cytomegalovirus status from the catalog of TCR beta chain sequences, a statistical classification framework was built. In a later analysis, V and J genes were assigned by comparing TCR nucleotide sequences against IMGT/GENE-DB human TR gene sequences. Using the TCRdist pipeline, a later analysis assigned CDR3 sequences along with most-parsimonious VDJ recombination scenarios. In a later analysis, each TCR beta chain was defined by its CDR3 amino acid sequence together with its V-gene family, and reads without a unique V-gene family were excluded. In a later analysis, 450 to 600 highly shared, low-generation-probability nucleotide sequences were removed to address suspected cross-contamination and a sequencing artifact. In a later analysis, a clonal expansion index was calculated for each public chain from normalized within-repertoire ranks of inferred template counts. In a later analysis, generation probabilities were computed with a VDJ recombination model fitted to out-of-frame rearrangements, and the resulting probabilities were checked against IGoR. Hypergeometric tests were used in a later analysis to score TCR-TCR, TCR-HLA and TCR-CMV co-occurrence, with a repertoire-size bias correction applied to the TCR pairs. In a later analysis, false discovery rates were estimated by permuting HLA or CMV assignments 20 times. A later analysis grouped co-occurring TCRs with DBSCAN, adding TCRdist sequence similarity when clustering within HLA-allele-positive subsets. For co-occurrence clustering, repertoires with fewer than 30,000 or more than 120,000 public chains were excluded, along with a handful of repertoires with anomalous nucleotide sharing. The clones in this table, taken by TCRdb from immuneACCESS, are in-frame only. Not every clone is retained; where verified, under half of the shortfall comes from an unresolved V gene, and the cause of the rest is unknown. V and J calls and clone size are given by that table; D and trimming were obtained from the DNA. The sample table contains around 150,000 clones; only one count was recorded for about 74% of them. The ten largest make up nearly 5% of the sample.

On the study overall, not on this receptor specifically: In an earlier analysis of roughly 560 of the donors, most TCR beta V segments were observed in productive rearrangements about 87% or about 30% of the time, broadly matching IMGT annotations. A further reported finding was that TCR beta sequences accurately predicted the HLA-A and HLA-B alleles for most subjects in the first cohort. In vitro tests confirmed that a few of the cytomegalovirus-associated TCR beta chains recognize cytomegalovirus antigens. Specific HLA alleles were associated with 18,000 or so TCR beta sequences at a false discovery rate of 0.05 in a later analysis. A later analysis found that TCR association rates varied across HLA loci, with DRB1 alleles showing the most associated TCRs and HLA-C alleles the fewest. In this cohort, only TCR beta chains were sequenced, and detectable features were limited by the absence of alpha or paired-chain data. Some 16 rarely observed V segments, including chromosome 9 orphons, were excluded from the earlier analysis of several hundred of the donors because counts were too low. Because HLA typing was missing for some donors at each locus, association tests included only the typed subset. While some public TCRs were present in many individuals, most TCR sequences turned up only very rarely across donors. Several of the top co-occurrence clusters appeared to be linked to parvovirus B19, influenza, CMV and Epstein-Barr virus, according to a later analysis. Correlated functional status among segregating V segments might be attributable to linkage disequilibrium, but an unknown experimental factor could not be ruled out. The study listed around 160 TCR beta chains as associated with cytomegalovirus. According to the authors, the approach could potentially be generalized to other disease states and immunological phenotypes. According to a later analysis, most CMV-associated TCR beta chains appeared to be HLA-restricted, and the HLA associations seemed to be driven largely by CMV exposure. The classifier was reported to diagnose cytomegalovirus status with high specificity and sensitivity in both the original and validation cohorts. A group of highly shared sequence variants was considered likely to be a technical artifact of the sequencing pipeline. For the cohort, immune exposure information was limited to CMV serostatus. Strong co-occurrence of HLA alleles, especially DR and DQ, made assigning TCR associations to individual alleles difficult. Roughly uniform sequencing depth across donors was assumed in presence/absence analyses, although this assumption may not hold. A later genetic analysis associated a missense DCLRE1C variant with V-gene and J-gene trimming of TCR beta chains, and an independent cohort replicated the association. Because the 87-base-pair reads could not distinguish some IMGT-functional V segments, including TRBV6-2 and TRBV6-3, those segments were excluded. Compared with equally common non-associated chains, HLA-associated TCR beta chains in a later analysis were more clonally expanded and had lower generation probabilities. Compared with the approximately 670-donor mean, donors in an Asian-associated ancestry cluster had fewer N-insertions in productive TCRs, according to a later genetic analysis.

This receptor was taken from a woman between 50 and 59 years old in good health and CMV-seronegative. The rearranged chain carries TRBV4-1 and TRBJ2-5; 7 bases in the junction line up with TRBD2. Material: PBMCs. The CDR3 region: CASSLTSAQETQYF. In nucleotide form, the sequence is TGCGCCAGCAGCCTTACTAGCGCCCAAGAGACCCAGTACTTC.